A selection of T cell receptor beta chains follows, all from one sample in a study of T cell responses to AZD1222 COVID-19 vaccine. Sequencing was performed with immunoSEQ multiplex PCR; in TCRdb, only in-frame clones are kept and a portion is missing. The table lists about 150,000 clones, approximately 95% of them singletons, with 6.5% to 8% in the top ten. The sequencing here drew on peripheral blood, taken 28 days after the second AZD1222 dose. All receptors come from an adult who received the AZD1222 COVID-19 vaccine. Each CDR3 is given with its conserved first and last residue. Fields, in order: D gene, J gene, V gene, clone size, CDR3 DNA, CDR3 protein. A D gene is named only where the DNA matches it firmly. Size is omitted from some rows. Given values are once, few, many or a class for expanded clones.

- | TRBJ2-6 | TRBV2 | - | TGTGCCAGCAGTGGTCAGGGACTTCCCGTCCCCGTCCTGACTTTC | CASSGQGLPVPVLTF
TRBD2 | TRBJ2-3 | TRBV5-1 | - | TGCGCCAGCAGCGCTAGCGGGGAGTACACAGATACGCAGTATTTT | CASSASGEYTDTQYF
TRBD1 | TRBJ2-5 | TRBV29-1 | - | TGCAGCGTTGCGGAACAGGGGGAGACCCAGTACTTC | CSVAEQGETQYF
TRBD1 | TRBJ1-5 | TRBV28 | - | TGTGCCAGCAGTCCGAAGACAGGGCTCAATCAGCCCCAGCATTTT | CASSPKTGLNQPQHF
TRBD2 | TRBJ2-7 | TRBV6-5 | few | TGTGCCAGCAGTTACTCTAGCGGGGGTTCCTACGAGCAGTACTTC | CASSYSSGGSYEQYF
- | TRBJ1-2 | TRBV2 | - | TGTGCCAGCTTTAGCAAGGTTAACTATGGCTACACCTTC | CASFSKVNYGYTF
- | TRBJ1-4 | TRBV28 | - | TGTGCCAGCAGCGAGGTCGGGGGAGCTAATGAAAAACTGTTTTTT | CASSEVGGANEKLFF
- | TRBJ2-4 | TRBV16 | - | TGTGCCAGCAGCCAATCAGGGTCTAAAAACATTCAGTACTTC | CASSQSGSKNIQYF
TRBD1 | TRBJ2-7 | TRBV28 | - | TGTGCCAGCAGTTTCCCCCCCGCCGGGACAGGGGCCTACGAGCAGTACTTC | CASSFPPAGTGAYEQYF
- | TRBJ1-6 | TRBV5-6 | once | TGTGCCAGCAGTTACAGGGATTCACCCCTCCACTTT | CASSYRDSPLHF
- | TRBJ1-3 | TRBV19 | - | TGTGCCAGTAGTGAACCGGGAGCCCTCTCTGGAAACACCATATATTTT | CASSEPGALSGNTIYF
TRBD1 | TRBJ1-2 | TRBV7-2 | - | TGTGCCAGCAGCTTCGAGGACAGGGTTGGTGGCTACACCTTC | CASSFEDRVGGYTF
TRBD1 | TRBJ2-7 | TRBV18 | - | TGTGCCAGCTCACCGAACTGGGACAGTGCTTCCAACGAGCAGTACTTC | CASSPNWDSASNEQYF
TRBD1 | TRBJ1-2 | TRBV5-1 | - | TGCGCCAGCTCCCGAGGCGGGACAGCCTCGACTAACTATGGCTACACCTTC | CASSRGGTASTNYGYTF
- | TRBJ1-5 | TRBV5-6 | - | TGTGCCAGCAGCTTGGTGGGGGCCATGGGGCCCCAGCATTTT | CASSLVGAMGPQHF
- | TRBJ2-7 | TRBV27 | - | TGTGCCAGCAGTCTGGGATTCGGCTACGAGCAGTACTTC | CASSLGFGYEQYF
- | TRBJ2-3 | TRBV6-2/TRBV6-3 | - | TGTGCCAGCAGTTACGCAGGAACAGATACGCAGTATTTT | CASSYAGTDTQYF
TRBD2 | TRBJ2-3 | TRBV6-2/TRBV6-3 | - | TGTGCCAGCAGTTACTCAAGAGCGGGGGGGCGTGCAGATACGCAGTATTTT | CASSYSRAGGRADTQYF
- | TRBJ2-1 | TRBV9 | - | TGTGCCAGCAGCGATCAGCCCGGGCAGGATGAGCAGTTCTTC | CASSDQPGQDEQFF
- | TRBJ1-2 | TRBV24-1 | - | TGTGCCACCAGCAAGGACAGATACTATGGCTACACCTTC | CATSKDRYYGYTF
- | TRBJ1-6 | TRBV4-2 | many | TGTGCTACCAGCAGCCGGGGGGAGAATTCACCCCTCCACTTT | CATSSRGENSPLHF
- | TRBJ1-1 | TRBV10-3 | - | TGTGCCATCAGTGTAGGTCCCTCTAACACTGAAGCTTTCTTT | CAISVGPSNTEAFF
- | TRBJ1-4 | TRBV27 | - | TGTGCCAGCAGTTTAATTCGGTGGGGCGAAAAACTGTTTTTT | CASSLIRWGEKLFF
TRBD1 | TRBJ1-4 | TRBV19 | - | TGTGCCAGTAGTGCGCGGACAGGTTCGAATGAAAAACTGTTTTTT | CASSARTGSNEKLFF
TRBD2 | TRBJ2-3 | TRBV20-1 | once | TGCAGTGCTAGTTATAGACTAGCCGCAGATACGCAGTATTTT | CSASYRLAADTQYF
- | TRBJ1-4 | TRBV28 | - | TGTGCCAGCAGTTTTCCTACGAGCAGAGGGGCGGAAAGTGAAAAACTGTTTTTT | CASSFPTSRGAESEKLFF
- | TRBJ1-2 | TRBV10-3 | - | TGTGCCATCAGTGAGGAGGGCGGAGTCTATGGCTACACCTTC | CAISEEGGVYGYTF
- | TRBJ2-7 | TRBV7-9 | - | TGTGCCAGCAGCTACCCATTCTACGAGCAGTACTTC | CASSYPFYEQYF
- | TRBJ1-6 | TRBV7-9 | - | TGTGCCAGCAGCTCCTCTGATGCAGGTGCAAATTCACCCCTCCACTTT | CASSSSDAGANSPLHF
TRBD1 | TRBJ1-4 | TRBV7-9 | - | TGTGCCAGCAGTAGGACAGGGGGCCGGGAAAAACTGTTTTTT | CASSRTGGREKLFF
- | TRBJ1-1 | TRBV3-1/TRBV3-2 | - | TGTGCCAGCAGCCGCTCATTGGGGGCCGGGACTGAAGCTTTCTTT | CASSRSLGAGTEAFF
- | TRBJ2-1 | TRBV28 | - | TGTGCCAGCAGCTTCCTAGCTGGCAATGAGCAGTTCTTC | CASSFLAGNEQFF